A single count supports the clone carrying this T cell receptor beta chain. The antigen remains unidentified. The sample originates from a study of cytomegalovirus exposure and HLA in healthy donors. Overall study findings and caveats: The investigators catalogued 150 to 200 TCR beta chains as cytomegalovirus-associated.

V lost 8 bases, J lost 5 bases, and 12 bases lay in between. Germline V gene data show CDR1 as MNHEY and CDR2 as SVGAGI. The CDR3 extends over 12 amino acids. Using immunoSEQ multiplex PCR, the repertoire was profiled, and TCRdb retains in-frame clones only, with some absent. The repertoire includes 140,000 or so clones, about 87% of them detected once, and around 5.9% sits in the top ten. The sequence was collected from a woman between 25 and 40 years old in good health and CMV-seropositive. The specimen was PBMCs. The chain carries TRBV6-5 and TRBJ1-1, with D uncertain. This chain's CDR3 is CASWRVGTEAFF. CDR3 sequence (DNA): TGTGCCAGCTGGAGAGTCGGGACTGAAGCTTTCTTT.